The 5 T cell receptor beta chains reported below all come from one sample, sequenced in a study of T cell repertoires in cytomegalovirus infection. TCRdb fed the reads into MiXCR, producing one record per CDR3 protein. The data show around 530,000 distinct CDR3 sequences, with approximately 15% seen just once and around 25% held by the top ten. Source material: CD8+ T cells from PBMCs. All receptors come from a human donor in good health (CMV status not recorded). Some clones in this sample may be carry-over from other donors' samples.

The sample holds many counts of this clonotype. The rearrangement joins TRBV7-6 to TRBJ1-1; D might be TRBD1 (6 bases). V lost 1 base to trimming and J lost 4 bases, with 10 bases between them. Germline CDR1 and CDR2: SGHVS and FNYEAQ. This CDR3 is built from 14 residues. The CDR3 DNA follows: TGTGCCAGCAGCTTAGGCAGGGGTGCCACTGAAGCTTTCTTT. Amino acids: CASSLGRGATEAFF. Combining the CDR3 with reference TRBV7-6 and TRBJ1-1 gives the whole variable domain GAGVSQSPRYKVTKRGQDVALRCDPISGHVSLYWYRQALGQGPEFLTYFNYEAQQDKSGLPNDRFSAERPEGSISTLTIQRTEQRDSAMYRCASSLGRGATEAFFGQGTRLTVV.

The chain employs TRBV5-1 and TRBJ2-2, with TRBD1 as a possible D gene (5 bases). The CDR3 sequence is 13 residues long. V was trimmed by 4 bases and J by 6 bases, leaving 10 bases between them. Germline-derived CDR1 and CDR2 are SGHRS and YFSETQ. CDR3 DNA sequence: TGCGCCAGCAGCCTGACAGAGGCCGGGGAGCTGTTTTTT. Its protein product is CASSLTEAGELFF.

V and J are TRBV3-1 and TRBJ1-1, with D perhaps matching TRBD1 (5 bases). The CDR3 sequence is 16 residues long. Germline CDR1 LGHDT, CDR2 YNNKEL (reference sequence). V was cut by 0 bases and J by 9 bases, with 20 bases left in between. The CDR3 bases are TGTGCCAGCAGCCAAGAGAGAGGGACGGACCATGGGAAAGCTTTCTTT. Protein: CASSQERGTDHGKAFF. The entire variable domain, with the rest obtained from reference TRBV3-1 and TRBJ1-1, is as follows: DTAVSQTPKYLVTQMGNDKSIKCEQNLGHDTMYWYKQDSKKFLKIMFSYNNKELIINETVPNRFSPKSPDKAHLNLHINSLELGDSAVYFCASSQERGTDHGKAFFGQGTRLTVV.

This clonotype was detected many times. The chain joins TRBV7-9 to TRBJ2-3; 8 bases agree with TRBD2. The CDR3 has 15 residues. V gave up 2 bases and J gave up 2 bases; unmatched junction bases: 3. In germline, CDR1 is SEHNR, CDR2 FQNEAQ (reference sequence). The CDR3 bases are TGTGCCAGCAGCTTATTGCGGGGGGCCACAGATACGCAGTATTTT. It yields the protein CASSLLRGATDTQYF.

V gene TRBV12-3 or TRBV12-4 combines with J gene TRBJ2-7; 8 bases match TRBD1. Trimming took 7 bases from V and 4 from J; bases not matched to a gene: 12. The CDR3 has 15 residues. CDR3 bases: TGTGCCAGCACCCCCCCCGGACAGGGTATTTACGAGCAGTACTTC. Translating gives CASTPPGQGIYEQYF.